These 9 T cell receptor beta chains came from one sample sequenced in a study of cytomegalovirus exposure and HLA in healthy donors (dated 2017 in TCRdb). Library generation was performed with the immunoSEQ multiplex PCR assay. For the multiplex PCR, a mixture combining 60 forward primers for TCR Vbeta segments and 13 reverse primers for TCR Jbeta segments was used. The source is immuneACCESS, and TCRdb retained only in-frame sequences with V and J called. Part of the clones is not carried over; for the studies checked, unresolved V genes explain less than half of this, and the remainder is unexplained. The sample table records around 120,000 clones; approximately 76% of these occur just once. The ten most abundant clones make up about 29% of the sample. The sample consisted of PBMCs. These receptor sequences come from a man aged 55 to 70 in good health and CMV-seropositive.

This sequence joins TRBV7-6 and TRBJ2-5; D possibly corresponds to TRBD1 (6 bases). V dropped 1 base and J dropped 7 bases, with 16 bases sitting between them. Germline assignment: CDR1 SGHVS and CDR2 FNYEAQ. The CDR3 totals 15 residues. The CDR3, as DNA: TGTGCCAGCAGCTTAGTTGGCCTCAAACAGGGGACCCAGTACTTC. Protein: CASSLVGLKQGTQYF.

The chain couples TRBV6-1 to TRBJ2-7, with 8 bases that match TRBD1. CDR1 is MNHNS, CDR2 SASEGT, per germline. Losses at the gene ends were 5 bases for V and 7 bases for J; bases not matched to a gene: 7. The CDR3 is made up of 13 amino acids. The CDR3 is CASSLRTGLEQYF. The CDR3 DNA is TGTGCCAGCAGTCTCCGGACAGGGCTAGAGCAGTACTTC.

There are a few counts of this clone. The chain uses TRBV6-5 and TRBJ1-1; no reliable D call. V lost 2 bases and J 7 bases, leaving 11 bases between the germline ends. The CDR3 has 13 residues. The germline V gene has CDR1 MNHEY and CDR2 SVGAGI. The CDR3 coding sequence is TGTGCCAGCAGTTACGGTTATTACAATGAAGCTTTCTTT. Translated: CASSYGYYNEAFF.

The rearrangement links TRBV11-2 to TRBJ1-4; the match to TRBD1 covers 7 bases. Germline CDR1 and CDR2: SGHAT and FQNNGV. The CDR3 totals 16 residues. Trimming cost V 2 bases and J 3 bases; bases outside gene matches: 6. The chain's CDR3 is CASSLRGLGANEKLFF. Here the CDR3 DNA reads TGTGCCAGCAGCTTAAGGGGGCTAGGTGCTAATGAAAAACTGTTTTTT.

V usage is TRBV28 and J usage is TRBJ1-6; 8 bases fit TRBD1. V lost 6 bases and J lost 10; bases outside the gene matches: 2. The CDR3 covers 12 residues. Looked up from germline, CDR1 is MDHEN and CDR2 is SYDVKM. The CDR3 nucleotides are TGTGCCAGCAGGGACAGGGAATCACCCCTCCACTTT. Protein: CASRDRESPLHF. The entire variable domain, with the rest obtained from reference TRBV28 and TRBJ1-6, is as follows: DVKVTQSSRYLVKRTGEKVFLECVQDMDHENMFWYRQDPGLGLRLIYFSYDVKMKEKGDIPEGYSVSREKKERFSLILESASTNQTSMYLCASRDRESPLHFGNGTRLTVT.

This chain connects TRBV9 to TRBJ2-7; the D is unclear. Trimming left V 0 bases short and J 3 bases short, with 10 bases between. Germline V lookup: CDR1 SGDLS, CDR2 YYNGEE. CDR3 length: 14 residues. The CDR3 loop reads CASSVGAPLYEQYF. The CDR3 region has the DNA TGTGCCAGCAGCGTAGGGGCGCCTCTCTACGAGCAGTACTTC.

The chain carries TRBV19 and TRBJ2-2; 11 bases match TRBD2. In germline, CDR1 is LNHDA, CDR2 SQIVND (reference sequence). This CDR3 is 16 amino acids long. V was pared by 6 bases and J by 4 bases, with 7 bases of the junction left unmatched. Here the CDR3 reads CASRRVGTSGTGELFF. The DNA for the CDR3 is TGTGCCAGTAGGAGGGTGGGGACTAGCGGCACCGGGGAGCTGTTTTTT.

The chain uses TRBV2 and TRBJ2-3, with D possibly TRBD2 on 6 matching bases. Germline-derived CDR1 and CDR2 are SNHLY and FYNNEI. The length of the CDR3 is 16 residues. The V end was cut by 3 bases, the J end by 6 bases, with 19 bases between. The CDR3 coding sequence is TGTGCCAGCAGTGATGAAGCGGGCCCACCTAGGGATACGCAGTATTTT. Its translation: CASSDEAGPPRDTQYF.

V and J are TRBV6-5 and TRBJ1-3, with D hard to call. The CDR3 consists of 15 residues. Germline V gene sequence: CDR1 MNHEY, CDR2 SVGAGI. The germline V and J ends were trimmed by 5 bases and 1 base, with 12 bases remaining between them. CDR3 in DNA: TGTGCCAGCAGTCTCCAAGAGAGGTCTGGAAACACCATATATTTT. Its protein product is CASSLQERSGNTIYF.